Presented here are 13 T cell receptor beta chains from one specimen sequenced in a study of cytomegalovirus exposure and HLA in healthy donors. In the PCR, 60 Vbeta and 13 Jbeta primers were used. The table came from immunoSEQ multiplex PCR; TCRdb's copy has only in-frame clones and leaves some out. Altogether tens of thousands of clones are present, about 78% being singletons, with the ten largest covering 1.1%. The sample consisted of PBMCs. The receptors were sampled from a male donor in good health and CMV-seronegative.

The gene calls are TRBV5-1 and TRBJ2-1, with 8 nucleotides matching TRBD2. The CDR3 contains 16 residues. Germline V gene lookup returns CDR1 SGHRS and CDR2 YFSETQ. The trim removed 0 bases at V and 4 bases at J, leaving 6 bases unmatched. CDR3 protein: CASSLVSGSAYNEQFF. The CDR3 coding sequence is TGCGCCAGCAGCTTGGTAAGCGGGAGTGCATACAATGAGCAGTTCTTC.

This chain links TRBV30 with TRBJ1-4; D unresolved. This CDR3 has 13 residues. Per the germline V gene, CDR1 is GTSNPN and CDR2 is SVGIG (reference sequence). Trimming took 2 bases from V and 4 from J, leaving 8 bases between them. The CDR3 DNA sequence: TGTGCCTGGAGTCTGCGGATTAATGAAAAACTGTTTTTT. It yields the protein CAWSLRINEKLFF.

In nucleotides, the CDR3 is TGTGCCAGTAGTCCCGAGACTAGCGGGAGGGAAGAGACCCAGTACTTC. Its translation: CASSPETSGREETQYF. The J gene is TRBJ2-5, the V gene TRBV19; TRBD2 matches 14 bases. The CDR3 is made up of 16 amino acids. The V and J ends lost 5 bases and 3 bases, in that order; junction bases with no gene match: 5. CDR1 is LNHDA, CDR2 SQIVND, per germline (reference sequence).

This sequence joins TRBV15 and TRBJ2-1, with 8 bases aligning to TRBD2. Germline V CDR1 and CDR2: LNHNV, YYDKDF (reference sequence). There are 19 residues in the CDR3. Trimming took 1 base from V and 0 from J; bases not matched to a gene: 11. The CDR3 coding sequence is TGTGCCACCAGCAGAGCGACTAGCGCTGAACCGTTCTCCTACAATGAGCAGTTCTTC. This sequence encodes CATSRATSAEPFSYNEQFF.

Comments on this clone: Its ends do not fully match the called genes, so a read error is possible. Other DNA sequences in the same sample also yield this CDR3. The chain uses TRBV5-4 and TRBJ1-1, with 7 bases lining up with TRBD1. CDR3 length: 17 amino acids. In germline, CDR1 is SGHNT, CDR2 YYREEE (reference sequence). DNA for the CDR3: TGTGCCAGCAGCCCTAGCTTGCCGGGACAGATGAATACTGAAGCTTTCTTT. Residues: CASSPSLPGQMNTEAFF.

This chain links TRBV30 with TRBJ2-3, with a tentative D call TRBD2 (6 bases). This CDR3 comprises 14 residues. Germline V gene lookup returns CDR1 GTSNPN and CDR2 SVGIG (reference sequence). V lost 3 bases and J 5 bases, leaving 15 bases between the germline ends. The CDR3 protein is CAWRPKGGIDTQYF. In DNA, the CDR3 is TGTGCCTGGAGACCAAAAGGCGGGATAGATACGCAGTATTTT. The full variable domain, rest sourced from reference TRBV30 and TRBJ2-3, is SQTIHQWPATLVQPVGSPLSLECTVEGTSNPNLYWYRQAAGRGLQLLFYSVGIGQISSEVPQNLSASRPQDRQFILSSKKLLLSDSGFYLCAWRPKGGIDTQYFGPGTRLTVL.

The chain joins TRBV28 to TRBJ1-1; D is ambiguous. The CDR3 sequence is 12 residues long. The germline V gene encodes CDR1 MDHEN and CDR2 SYDVKM. With 5 bases removed from V and 4 bases from J, the gap between germline ends came to 8 bases. The CDR3 DNA reads as TGTGCCAGCAGTCCCGGGATCACTGAAGCTTTCTTT. It specifies CASSPGITEAFF.

The V call is TRBV5-5, the J call TRBJ2-1; a possible D gene is TRBD2 (6 bases). With 3 bases removed from V and 14 bases from J, the gap between germline ends came to 15 bases. This CDR3 comprises 12 residues. Germline V gives CDR1 SGHKS, CDR2 YYEKEE (reference sequence). This CDR3 is CASSSGTSVEFF. The CDR3 DNA reads TGTGCCAGCAGCTCAGGGACTTCGGTAGAGTTCTTC.

The J gene is TRBJ1-2, the V gene TRBV19; TRBD1 is a possible D gene (5 bases). Germline loops: CDR1 LNHDA, CDR2 SQIVND (reference sequence). The CDR3 is 15 residues long. Trimming shortened V by 10 bases and J by 4 bases, and 22 bases separated the two germline ends. Here the CDR3 reads CATQVGVGPGYGYTF. The CDR3, as DNA: TGTGCCACCCAAGTAGGTGTGGGGCCGGGCTATGGCTACACCTTC.

This clone has a single count. The J gene is TRBJ2-1, the V gene TRBV15, with a tentative D call TRBD1 (6 bases). Trimming removed 5 bases at V and 9 bases at J, with 17 bases between. This CDR3 is 14 amino acids long. The germline CDR1 and CDR2 sequences are LNHNV and YYDKDF (reference sequence). The CDR3 reads CATSPRPNRAEQFF. In DNA, the CDR3 is TGTGCCACCAGCCCACGGCCTAACAGGGCTGAGCAGTTCTTC.

The chain links TRBV2 to TRBJ2-7, with D possibly matching TRBD1 (5 bases). The V gene's germline CDR1 is SNHLY and CDR2 FYNNEI. This CDR3 has 15 amino acids. The V and J ends lost 0 bases and 5 bases respectively, with 14 bases between them. CDR3 region: CASSEALQGSDEQYF. The CDR3 DNA follows: TGTGCCAGCAGTGAAGCGCTTCAGGGTTCGGACGAGCAGTACTTC.

Points on this clone: One end of the junction varies from germline; a read error may be responsible. The chain couples TRBV30 to TRBJ1-2; D is uncertain. This CDR3 spans 13 amino acids. The germline V gene encodes CDR1 GTSNPN and CDR2 SVGIG (reference sequence). CDR3 loop: CAWSGQAGYGYPF. CDR3 in DNA: TGTGCCTGGAGTGGGCAGGCGGGATATGGCTACCCCTTC. Supplemented by reference TRBV30 and TRBJ1-2, the full variable domain reads SQTIHQWPATLVQPVGSPLSLECTVEGTSNPNLYWYRQAAGRGLQLLFYSVGIGQISSEVPQNLSASRPQDRQFILSSKKLLLSDSGFYLCAWSGQAGYGYPFGSGTRLTVV.

This clone was detected a few times. The chain uses TRBV5-1 and TRBJ2-7; TRBD1 is a possible D gene (6 bases). Trimming cost V 4 bases and J 2 bases, with 16 bases left between them. CDR1 is SGHRS, CDR2 YFSETQ, per germline. The CDR3 consists of 15 residues. The CDR3 loop is CASSPRQDRTYEQYF. The CDR3 bases are TGCGCCAGCAGCCCAAGACAGGATAGAACCTACGAGCAGTACTTC.